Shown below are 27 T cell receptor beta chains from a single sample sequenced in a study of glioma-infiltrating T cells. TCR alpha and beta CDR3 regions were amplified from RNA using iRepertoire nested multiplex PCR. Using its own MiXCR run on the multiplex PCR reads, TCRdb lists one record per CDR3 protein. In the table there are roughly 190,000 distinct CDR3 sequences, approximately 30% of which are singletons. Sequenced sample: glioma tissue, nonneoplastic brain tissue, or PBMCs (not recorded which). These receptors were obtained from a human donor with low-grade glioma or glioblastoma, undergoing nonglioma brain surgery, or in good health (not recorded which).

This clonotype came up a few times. The CDR3 DNA reads as TGCGCCAGCAGCCAAGATCGTCTCCCTTTGGCGGATGAGCAGTTCTTC. It codes for CASSQDRLPLADEQFF. The chain combines TRBV4-3 with TRBJ2-1; D is unresolved. The CDR3 runs to 16 residues. V lost 0 bases to trimming and J lost 8 bases, with 17 bases between them. CDR1 LGHNA and CDR2 YSLEER come from the germline V gene.

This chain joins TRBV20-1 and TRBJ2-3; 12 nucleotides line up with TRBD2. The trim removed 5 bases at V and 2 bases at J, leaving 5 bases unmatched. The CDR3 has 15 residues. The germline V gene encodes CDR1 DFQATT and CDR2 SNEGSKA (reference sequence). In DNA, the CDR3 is TGCAGTGCTTCACTAGCGGGAGGAGTCACAGATACGCAGTATTTT. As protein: CSASLAGGVTDTQYF.

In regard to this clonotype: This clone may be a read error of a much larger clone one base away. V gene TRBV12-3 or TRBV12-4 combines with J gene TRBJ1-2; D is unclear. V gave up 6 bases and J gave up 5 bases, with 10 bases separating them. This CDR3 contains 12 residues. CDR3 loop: CASRQNLYGYTF. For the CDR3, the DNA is TGTGCCAGCAGACAGAACTTATATGGCTACACCTTC.

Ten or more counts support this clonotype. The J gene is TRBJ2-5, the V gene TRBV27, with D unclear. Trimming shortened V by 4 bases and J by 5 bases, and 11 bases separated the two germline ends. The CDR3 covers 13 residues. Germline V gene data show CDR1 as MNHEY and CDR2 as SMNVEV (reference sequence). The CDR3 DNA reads TGTGCCAGCAGTTGGTCGGTTGGGGAGACCCAGTACTTC. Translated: CASSWSVGETQYF.

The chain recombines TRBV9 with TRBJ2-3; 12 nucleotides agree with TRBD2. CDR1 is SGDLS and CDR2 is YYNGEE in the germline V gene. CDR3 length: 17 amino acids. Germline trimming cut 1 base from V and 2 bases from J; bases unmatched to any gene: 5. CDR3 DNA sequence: TGTGCCAGCAGCGTAAACGGACTAGCGGGATACACAGATACGCAGTATTTT. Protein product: CASSVNGLAGYTDTQYF. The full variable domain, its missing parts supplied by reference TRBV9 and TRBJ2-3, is DSGVTQTPKHLITATGQRVTLRCSPRSGDLSVYWYQQSLDQGLQFLIQYYNGEERAKGNILERFSAQQFPDLHSELNLSSLELGDSALYFCASSVNGLAGYTDTQYFGPGTRLTVL.

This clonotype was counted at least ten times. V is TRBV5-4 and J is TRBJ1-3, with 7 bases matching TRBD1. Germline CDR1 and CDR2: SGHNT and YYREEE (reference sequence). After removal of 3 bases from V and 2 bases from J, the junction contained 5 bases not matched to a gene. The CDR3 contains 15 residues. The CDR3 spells CASSWGTAAGNTIYF. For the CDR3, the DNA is TGTGCCAGCAGCTGGGGGACAGCGGCTGGAAACACCATATATTTT.

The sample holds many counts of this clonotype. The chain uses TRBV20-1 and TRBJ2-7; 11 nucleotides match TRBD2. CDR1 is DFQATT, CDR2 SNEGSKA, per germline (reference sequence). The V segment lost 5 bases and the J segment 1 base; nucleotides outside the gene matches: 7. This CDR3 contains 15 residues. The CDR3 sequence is CSALFLAGGSYEQYF. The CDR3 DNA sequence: TGCAGTGCTCTTTTTCTAGCGGGAGGTTCCTACGAGCAGTACTTC.

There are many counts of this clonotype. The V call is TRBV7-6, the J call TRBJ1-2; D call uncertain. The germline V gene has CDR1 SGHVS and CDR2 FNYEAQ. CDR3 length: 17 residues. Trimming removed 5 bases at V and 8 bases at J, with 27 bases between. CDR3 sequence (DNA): TGTGCCAGCAGCCGCACCCCGCGCGGCCCCCACTATTGGGGCTACACCTTC. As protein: CASSRTPRGPHYWGYTF. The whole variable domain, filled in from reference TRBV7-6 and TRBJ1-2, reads GAGVSQSPRYKVTKRGQDVALRCDPISGHVSLYWYRQALGQGPEFLTYFNYEAQQDKSGLPNDRFSAERPEGSISTLTIQRTEQRDSAMYRCASSRTPRGPHYWGYTFGSGTRLTVV.

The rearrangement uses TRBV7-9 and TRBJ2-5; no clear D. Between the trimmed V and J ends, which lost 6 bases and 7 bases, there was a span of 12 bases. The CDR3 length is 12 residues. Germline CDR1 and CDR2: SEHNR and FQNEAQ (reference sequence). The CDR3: CASRTRVGTQYF. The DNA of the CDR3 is TGTGCCAGCAGAACCCGAGTGGGGACCCAGTACTTC. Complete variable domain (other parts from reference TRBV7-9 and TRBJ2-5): DTGVSQNPRHKITKRGQNVTFRCDPISEHNRLYWYRQTLGQGPEFLTYFQNEAQLEKSRLLSDRFSAERPKGSFSTLEIQRTEQGDSAMYLCASRTRVGTQYFGPGTRLLVL.

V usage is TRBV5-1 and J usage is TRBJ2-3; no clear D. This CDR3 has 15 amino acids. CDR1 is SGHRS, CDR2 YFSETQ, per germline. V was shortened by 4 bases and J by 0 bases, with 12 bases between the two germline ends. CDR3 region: CASSVDTTSTDTQYF. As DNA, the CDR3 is TGCGCCAGCAGCGTCGATACCACTAGCACAGATACGCAGTATTTT.

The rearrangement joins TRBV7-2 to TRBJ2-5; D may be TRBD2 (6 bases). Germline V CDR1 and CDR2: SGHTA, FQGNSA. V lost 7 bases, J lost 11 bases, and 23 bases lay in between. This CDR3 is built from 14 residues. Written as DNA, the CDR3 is TGTGCCAGCAAGGAGGGAGTGTCCGAAGAGAAACAGTACTTC. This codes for CASKEGVSEEKQYF. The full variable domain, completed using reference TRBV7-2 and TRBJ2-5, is GAGVSQSPSNKVTEKGKDVELRCDPISGHTALYWYRQSLGQGLEFLIYFQGNSAPDKSGLPSDRFSAERTGGSVSTLTIQRTQQEDSAVYLCASKEGVSEEKQYFGPGTRLLVL.

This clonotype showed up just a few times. The CDR3 sequence: CASSTRGLAEETQYF. The CDR3 DNA reads TGTGCCAGTAGTACGCGGGGACTAGCGGAAGAGACCCAGTACTTC. The V gene is TRBV19, the J gene TRBJ2-5; 11 bases match TRBD2. The CDR3 has 15 amino acids. Trimming at V came to 4 bases and at J to 3 bases, leaving 4 bases not matched to a gene. The germline V gene encodes CDR1 LNHDA and CDR2 SQIVND (reference sequence).

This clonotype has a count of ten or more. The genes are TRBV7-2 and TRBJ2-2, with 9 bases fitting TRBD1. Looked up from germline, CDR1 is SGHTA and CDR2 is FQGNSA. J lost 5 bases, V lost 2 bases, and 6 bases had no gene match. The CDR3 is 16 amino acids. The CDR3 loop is CASSLRTGTGTGELFF. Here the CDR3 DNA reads TGTGCCAGCAGCTTAAGGACCGGGACAGGGACCGGGGAGCTGTTTTTT. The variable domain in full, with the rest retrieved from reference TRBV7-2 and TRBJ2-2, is GAGVSQSPSNKVTEKGKDVELRCDPISGHTALYWYRQSLGQGLEFLIYFQGNSAPDKSGLPSDRFSAERTGGSVSTLTIQRTQQEDSAVYLCASSLRTGTGTGELFFGEGSRLTVL.

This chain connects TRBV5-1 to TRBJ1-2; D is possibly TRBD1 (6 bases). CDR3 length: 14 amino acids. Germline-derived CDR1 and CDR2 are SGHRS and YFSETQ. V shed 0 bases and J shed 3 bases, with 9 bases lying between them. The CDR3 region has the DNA TGCGCCAGCAGCTTGGTTTCAGGGGACTATGGCTACACCTTC. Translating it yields CASSLVSGDYGYTF.

CDR3: CAINPQGASSEQYF. The CDR3 region has the DNA TGTGCCATCAACCCACAGGGGGCCTCCTCTGAGCAGTACTTC. This sequence joins TRBV10-3 and TRBJ2-7; 9 nucleotides align to TRBD1. The CDR3 has 14 amino acids. Trimming took 7 bases from V and 7 from J; bases not matched to a gene: 11. CDR1 and CDR2 (germline): ENHRY, SYGVKD.

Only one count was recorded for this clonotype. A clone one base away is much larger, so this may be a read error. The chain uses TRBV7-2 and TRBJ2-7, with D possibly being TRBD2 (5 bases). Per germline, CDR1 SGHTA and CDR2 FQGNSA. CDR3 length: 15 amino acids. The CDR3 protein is CASSSAGMGTYKQYF. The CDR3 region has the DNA TGTGCCAGCAGCTCGGCCGGGATGGGCACCTACAAGCAGTACTTC.

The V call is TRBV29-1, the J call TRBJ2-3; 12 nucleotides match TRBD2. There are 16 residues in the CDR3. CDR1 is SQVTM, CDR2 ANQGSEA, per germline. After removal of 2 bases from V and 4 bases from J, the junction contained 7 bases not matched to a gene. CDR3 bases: TGCAGCGTTGAAACCCCTCTAGCGGGAGGGGCAGATACGCAGTATTTT. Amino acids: CSVETPLAGGADTQYF.

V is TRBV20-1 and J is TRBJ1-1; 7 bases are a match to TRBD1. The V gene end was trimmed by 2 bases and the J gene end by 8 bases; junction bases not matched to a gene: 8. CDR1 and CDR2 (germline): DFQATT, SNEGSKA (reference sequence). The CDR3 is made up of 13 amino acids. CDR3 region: CSARYDRVTEAFF. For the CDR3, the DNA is TGCAGTGCTAGATACGACAGGGTCACCGAAGCTTTCTTT.

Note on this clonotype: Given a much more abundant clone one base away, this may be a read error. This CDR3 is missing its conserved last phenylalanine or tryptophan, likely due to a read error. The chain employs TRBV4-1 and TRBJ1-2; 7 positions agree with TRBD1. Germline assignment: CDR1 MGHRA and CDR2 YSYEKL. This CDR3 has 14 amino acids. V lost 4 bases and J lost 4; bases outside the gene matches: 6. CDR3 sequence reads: CASSPGQPGYGYTL. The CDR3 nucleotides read TGCGCCAGCAGCCCGGGACAGCCCGGCTATGGCTACACCTTA.

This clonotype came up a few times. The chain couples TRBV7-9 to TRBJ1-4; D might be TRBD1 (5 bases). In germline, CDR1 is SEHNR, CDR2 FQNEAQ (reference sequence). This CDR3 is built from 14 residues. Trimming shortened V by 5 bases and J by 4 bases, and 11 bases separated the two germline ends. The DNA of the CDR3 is TGTGCCAGCAGCCCGGGACGGGATAATGAAAAACTGTTTTTT. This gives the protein CASSPGRDNEKLFF.

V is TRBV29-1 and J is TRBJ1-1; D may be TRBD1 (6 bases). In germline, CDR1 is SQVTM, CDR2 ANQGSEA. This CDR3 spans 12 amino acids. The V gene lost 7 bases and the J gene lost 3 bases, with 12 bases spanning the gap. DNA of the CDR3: TGCAGCGCCTATCCAGGGGACACTGAAGCTTTCTTT. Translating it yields CSAYPGDTEAFF.

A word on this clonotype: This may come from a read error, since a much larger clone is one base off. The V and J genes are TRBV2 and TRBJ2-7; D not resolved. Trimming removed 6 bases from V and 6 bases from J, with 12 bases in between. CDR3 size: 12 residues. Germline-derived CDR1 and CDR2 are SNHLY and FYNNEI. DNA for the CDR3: TGTGCCAGCAGCATCGGTTTTTCCGAGCAGTACTTC. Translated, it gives CASSIGFSEQYF.

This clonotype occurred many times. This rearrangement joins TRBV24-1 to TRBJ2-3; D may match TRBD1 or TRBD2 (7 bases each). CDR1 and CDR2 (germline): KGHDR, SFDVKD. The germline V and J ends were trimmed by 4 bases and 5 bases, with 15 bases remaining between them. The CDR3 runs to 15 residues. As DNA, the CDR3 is TGTGCCACCAGTGAGATGACAGGGAGGGAAGATACGCAGTATTTT. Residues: CATSEMTGREDTQYF.

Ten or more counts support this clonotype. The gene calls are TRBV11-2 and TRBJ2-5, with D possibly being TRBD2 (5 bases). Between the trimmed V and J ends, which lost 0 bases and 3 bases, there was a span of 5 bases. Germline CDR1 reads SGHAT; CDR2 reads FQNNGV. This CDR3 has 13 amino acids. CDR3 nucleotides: TGTGCCAGCAGCTTAGAGCGGGAAGAGACCCAGTACTTC. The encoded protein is CASSLEREETQYF.

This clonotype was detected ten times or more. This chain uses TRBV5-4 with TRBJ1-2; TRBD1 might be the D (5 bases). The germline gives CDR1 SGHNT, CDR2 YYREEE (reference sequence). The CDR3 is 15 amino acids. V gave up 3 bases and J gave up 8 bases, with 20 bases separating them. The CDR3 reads CASSSQSDWGRGYTF. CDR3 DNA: TGTGCCAGCAGCTCGCAGTCGGATTGGGGGAGAGGCTACACCTTC.

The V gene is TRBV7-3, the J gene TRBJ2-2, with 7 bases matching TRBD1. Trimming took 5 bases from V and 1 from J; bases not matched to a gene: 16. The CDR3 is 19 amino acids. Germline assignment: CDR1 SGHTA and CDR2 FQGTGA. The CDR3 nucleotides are TGTGCCAGCAGCCTACATAGGGAGACAGGGCTGATGAACACCGGGGAGCTGTTTTTT. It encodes CASSLHRETGLMNTGELFF. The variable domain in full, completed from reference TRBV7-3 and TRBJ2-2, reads GAGVSQTPSNKVTEKGKYVELRCDPISGHTALYWYRQSLGQGPEFLIYFQGTGAADDSGLPNDRFFAVRPEGSVSTLKIQRTERGDSAVYLCASSLHRETGLMNTGELFFGEGSRLTVL.

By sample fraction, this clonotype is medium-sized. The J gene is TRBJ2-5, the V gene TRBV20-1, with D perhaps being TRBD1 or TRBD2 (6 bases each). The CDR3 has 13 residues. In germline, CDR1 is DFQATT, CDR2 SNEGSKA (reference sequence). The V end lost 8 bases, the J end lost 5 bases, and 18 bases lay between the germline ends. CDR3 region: CSPHGGSFETQYF. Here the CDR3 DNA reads TGCAGTCCTCACGGGGGCAGCTTCGAGACCCAGTACTTC.